This T cell receptor (beta chain) emerged from a study of untreated major depressive disorder. Study results and limitations: Depressed patients' CD4+ T cells carried increased TRBV05-01 (Vbeta 5.1) usage versus control CD4+ T cells. A comparatively small sample limits the generalizability of these findings.

Each depressed patient was matched pairwise with a non-depressed control on sex, age, current smoking status and body mass index. This CDR3 comprises 14 residues. Germline values: CDR1 LGHNA, CDR2 YNFKEQ. Trimming shortened V by 3 bases and J by 11 bases, and 19 bases separated the two germline ends. On this clone: Its antigen is not known.

Assay: immunoSEQ multiplex PCR; the TCRdb copy retains only in-frame clones and omits some. The sample contains 20,000 to 25,000 clones, around 92% of which appear only once. The rearrangement links TRBV4-2 to TRBJ2-5; D is perhaps TRBD2 (7 bases). Sequenced sample: CD4+ T cells from PBMCs. The sequence was collected from a woman between 40 and 50 years old in good health. The CDR3 DNA reads TGTGCCAGCAGCCACCCCGGGGGAGGGGGGGGGCAGTACTTC. Encoded protein: CASSHPGGGGGQYF.